This T cell receptor beta chain was documented in a study of CD8 T cells in ankylosing spondylitis (TCRdb year 2017). About the full investigation: T cell receptor beta repertoires were profiled in healthy donors and ankylosing spondylitis patients so that disease-linked TCR variants could be found. Peripheral blood was sampled, and synovial fluid was also collected from ankylosing spondylitis patients. The full study cohort comprised 20 to 25 ankylosing spondylitis patients and 85 to 120 healthy donors.

Unmatched junction bases come to 6, with V trimmed by 0 bases and J by 1 base. Counted from cysteine to phenylalanine, this CDR3 has 17 amino acids. The sequence is cut down to CDR3 DNA, 51 bases in frame from base 1. CDR1 and CDR2 (SGHRS, YFSETQ) derive from the germline V gene. A note on this clonotype: Its antigen is not yet known. Base qualities were left out, and no much larger clone turns up one base away.

TCRdb records Illumina HiSeq 2500 as the sequencer. Quantitative 5'-RACE with molecular barcodes was the method used to prepare the TCR beta libraries. As for the original processing: Disease-linked TCR variants were identified with a new computational method built on a probabilistic model of VDJ rearrangement. TCRdb took the public reads, trimmed them with fastp at Q25, ran MiXCR for clone calling and kept in-frame beta chains. Rows with a matching CDR3 protein are joined into one entry that keeps the most common DNA and genes. The V and J calls follow TCRdb's processing rather than the paper's. A total of roughly 370,000 distinct CDR3 sequences appear in this sample, more than 20% of them only once. The top ten constitute about 16% of the sample. Broader findings and caveats from the paper: Blood from ankylosing spondylitis patients appeared to be characterized by a TCR beta motif made up of 8 or 9 highly homologous amino acid variants. Some motif variants were previously reported in synovial fluid and blood of reactive arthritis patients, suggesting common disease-initiation mechanisms. A CD8+ phenotype was shown by the disease-linked clones, which were found at relatively low frequencies in peripheral blood. The disease-linked clones were reported to be significantly enriched in matched synovial fluid samples from ankylosing spondylitis patients.

The sequence was obtained from a male donor with ankylosing spondylitis. The sequence is built from TRBV5-1 and TRBJ2-2, with 7 junctional bases fitting TRBD2. Sequenced: blood, either unsorted or a sorted T cell fraction (not recorded which). The CDR3 here reads CASSLASGIGNTGELFF. The bases read TGCGCCAGCAGCTTGGCCAGCGGGATTGGGAACACCGGGGAGCTGTTTTTT.